This note documents a single TCR beta chain sequence. The specificity of this receptor is unknown. Per-base quality was not reported, and no clone a single base away is much larger than it. Library preparation used the immunoSEQ multiplex PCR assay. The source is immuneACCESS, and TCRdb retained only in-frame sequences with V and J called. Part of the clones is not carried over; for the studies checked, unresolved V genes explain less than half of this, and the remainder is unexplained. Here the sample has 75,000 to 90,000 clones; 85% to 90% occur a single time. The top ten clonotypes cover over 2% of the sample. The data stem from a study of control samples from healthy donors and cancer patients (dated by TCRdb to 2018 to 2020). The junction shows trimming of 0 bases on V and 2 bases on J, and the gene matches do not reach 4 bases of it. The germline V gene gives CDR1 as SGDLS and CDR2 as YYNGEE. The CDR3 covers 17 residues, taking in both the cysteine and the phenylalanine. The entry retains the CDR3 DNA only, 51 bases that are in frame from base 1.

Sequencing used blood. The TCR comes from a middle-aged woman in good health. In this chain, TRBV9 is recombined with TRBJ2-3, with 12 middle bases fitting TRBD2. The CDR3 loop reads CASSVVTSGGHTDTQYF. The DNA sequence follows: TGTGCCAGCAGCGTAGTGACTAGCGGGGGCCACACAGATACGCAGTATTTT.